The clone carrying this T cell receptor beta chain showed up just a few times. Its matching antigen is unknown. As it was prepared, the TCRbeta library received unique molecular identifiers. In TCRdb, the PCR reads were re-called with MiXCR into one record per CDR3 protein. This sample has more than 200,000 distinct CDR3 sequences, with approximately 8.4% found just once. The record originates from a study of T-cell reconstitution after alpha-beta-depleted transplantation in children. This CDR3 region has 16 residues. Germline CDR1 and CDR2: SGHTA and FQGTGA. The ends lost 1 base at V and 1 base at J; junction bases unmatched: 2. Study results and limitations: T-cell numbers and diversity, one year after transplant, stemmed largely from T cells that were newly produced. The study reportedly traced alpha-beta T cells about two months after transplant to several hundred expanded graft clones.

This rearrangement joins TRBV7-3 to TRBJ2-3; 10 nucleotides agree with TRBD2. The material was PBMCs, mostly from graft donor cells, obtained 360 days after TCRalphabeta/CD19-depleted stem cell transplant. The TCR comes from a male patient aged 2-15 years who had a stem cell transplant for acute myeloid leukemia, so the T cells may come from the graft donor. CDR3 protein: CASSLNLAGGTDTQYF. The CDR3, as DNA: TGTGCCAGCAGCTTAAACCTAGCGGGAGGCACAGATACGCAGTATTTT.